This T cell receptor beta chain was retrieved from a study of memory CD4+ T cells and cytomegalovirus serostatus. Study-level results: CD4+ memory repertoires contained about 40% of the roughly 160 reported CMV TCRbeta sequences.

Clones were sequenced by immunoSEQ multiplex PCR, and TCRdb holds only the in-frame ones, with some missing. The sample has 75,000 to 95,000 clones, 75% to 90% seen once. On this clone itself: The antigen remains unidentified.

Single viable CD3+CD4+CD8-CD45RO+ cells were sorted as the memory CD4+ T cells. Total CD4+ T cells were enriched by CD4 positive selection. The source material was memory CD4+ T cells from blood. The TCR comes from an adult in good health and CMV-seronegative.

CDR3: CASTPWGGGSEPQHF. CDR3 in DNA: TGTGCCAGCACCCCATGGGGTGGGGGAAGTGAGCCCCAGCATTTT. The rearrangement uses TRBV27 and TRBJ1-5; possible D gene TRBD1, 5 bases. The CDR3 is 15 amino acids. CDR1 MNHEY and CDR2 SMNVEV come from the germline V gene (reference sequence). Trimming shortened V by 7 bases and J by 8 bases, and 21 bases separated the two germline ends.